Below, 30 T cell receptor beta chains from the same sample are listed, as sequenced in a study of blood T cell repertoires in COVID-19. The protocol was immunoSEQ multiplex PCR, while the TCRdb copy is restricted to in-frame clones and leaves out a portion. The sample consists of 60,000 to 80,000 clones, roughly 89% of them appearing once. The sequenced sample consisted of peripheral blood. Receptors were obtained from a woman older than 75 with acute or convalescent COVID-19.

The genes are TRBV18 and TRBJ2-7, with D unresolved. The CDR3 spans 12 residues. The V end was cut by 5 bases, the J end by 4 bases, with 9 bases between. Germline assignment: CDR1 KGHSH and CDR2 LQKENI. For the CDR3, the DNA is TGTGCCAGCTCAACCTCCGAGTACGAGCAGTACTTC. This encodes CASSTSEYEQYF.

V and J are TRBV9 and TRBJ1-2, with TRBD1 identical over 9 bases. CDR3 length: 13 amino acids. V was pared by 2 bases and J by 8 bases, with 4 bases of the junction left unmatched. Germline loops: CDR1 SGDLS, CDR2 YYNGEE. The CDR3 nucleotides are TGTGCCAGCAGCGTTGGACAGGGGAGAGGCTACACCTTC. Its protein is CASSVGQGRGYTF. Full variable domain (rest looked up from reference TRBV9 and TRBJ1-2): DSGVTQTPKHLITATGQRVTLRCSPRSGDLSVYWYQQSLDQGLQFLIQYYNGEERAKGNILERFSAQQFPDLHSELNLSSLELGDSALYFCASSVGQGRGYTFGSGTRLTVV.

Here the CDR3 DNA reads TGCAGCGTAGCACAGGGTTACTCTGGAAACACCATATATTTT. Protein sequence: CSVAQGYSGNTIYF. This chain links TRBV29-1 with TRBJ1-3, with D maybe TRBD1 (6 bases). Germline V CDR1 and CDR2: SQVTM, ANQGSEA. The CDR3 has 14 amino acids. Trimming pared 6 bases from V and 0 bases from J, leaving 12 bases between.

CDR3 protein: CASLLTENTEAFF. CDR3 in DNA: TGTGCCAGCCTGCTGACAGAGAACACTGAAGCTTTCTTT. The chain uses TRBV6-5 and TRBJ1-1; tentative D call: TRBD1 (5 bases). CDR1 and CDR2 (germline): MNHEY, SVGAGI. This CDR3 contains 13 residues. V shed 8 bases and J shed 1 base, with 11 bases lying between them.

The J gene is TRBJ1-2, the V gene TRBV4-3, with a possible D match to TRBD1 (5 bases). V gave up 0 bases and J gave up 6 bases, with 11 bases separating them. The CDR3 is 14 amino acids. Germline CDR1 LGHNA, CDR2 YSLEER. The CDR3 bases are TGCGCCAGCAGCCAAGAATACAGGCGGCATGGCTACACCTTC. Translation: CASSQEYRRHGYTF.

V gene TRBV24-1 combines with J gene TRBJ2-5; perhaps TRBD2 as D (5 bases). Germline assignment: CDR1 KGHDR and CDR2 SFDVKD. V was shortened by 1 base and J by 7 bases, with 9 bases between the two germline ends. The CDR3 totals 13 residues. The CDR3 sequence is CATSDFRGGTQYF. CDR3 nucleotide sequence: TGTGCCACCAGTGATTTCCGGGGTGGGACCCAGTACTTC.

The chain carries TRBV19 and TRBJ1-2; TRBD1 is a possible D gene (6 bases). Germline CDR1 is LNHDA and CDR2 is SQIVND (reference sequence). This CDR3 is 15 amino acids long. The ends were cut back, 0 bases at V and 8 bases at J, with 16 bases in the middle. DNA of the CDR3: TGTGCCAGTAGTATAGATGGACCCAGGGGTTTAGGCTACACCTTC. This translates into CASSIDGPRGLGYTF.

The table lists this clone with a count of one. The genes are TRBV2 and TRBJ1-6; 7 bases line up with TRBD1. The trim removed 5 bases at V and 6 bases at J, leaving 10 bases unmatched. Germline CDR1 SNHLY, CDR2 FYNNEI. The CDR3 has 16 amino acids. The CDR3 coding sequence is TGTGCCAGCAGTCAGACCGGGACAGACCGTAATTCACCCCTCCACTTT. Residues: CASSQTGTDRNSPLHF.

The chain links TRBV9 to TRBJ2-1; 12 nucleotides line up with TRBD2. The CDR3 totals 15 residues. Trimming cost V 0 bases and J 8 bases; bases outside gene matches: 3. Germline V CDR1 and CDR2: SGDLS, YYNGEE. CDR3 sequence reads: CASSVGLAGEHEQFF. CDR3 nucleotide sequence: TGTGCCAGCAGCGTAGGACTAGCGGGAGAGCATGAGCAGTTCTTC. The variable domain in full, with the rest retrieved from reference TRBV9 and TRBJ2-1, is DSGVTQTPKHLITATGQRVTLRCSPRSGDLSVYWYQQSLDQGLQFLIQYYNGEERAKGNILERFSAQQFPDLHSELNLSSLELGDSALYFCASSVGLAGEHEQFFGPGTRLTVL.

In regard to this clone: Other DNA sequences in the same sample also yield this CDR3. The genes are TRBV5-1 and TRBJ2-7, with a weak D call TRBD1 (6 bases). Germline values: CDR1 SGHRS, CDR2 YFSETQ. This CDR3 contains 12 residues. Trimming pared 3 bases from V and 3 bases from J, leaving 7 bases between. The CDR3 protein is CASSSQGYEQYF. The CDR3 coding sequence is TGCGCCAGCAGCTCACAGGGCTACGAGCAGTACTTC.

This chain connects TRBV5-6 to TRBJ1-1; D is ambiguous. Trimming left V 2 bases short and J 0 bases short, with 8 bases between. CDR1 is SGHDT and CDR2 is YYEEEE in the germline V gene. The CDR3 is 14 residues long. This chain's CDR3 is CASSLFYLNTEAFF. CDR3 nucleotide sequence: TGTGCCAGCAGCTTATTCTACTTGAACACTGAAGCTTTCTTT.

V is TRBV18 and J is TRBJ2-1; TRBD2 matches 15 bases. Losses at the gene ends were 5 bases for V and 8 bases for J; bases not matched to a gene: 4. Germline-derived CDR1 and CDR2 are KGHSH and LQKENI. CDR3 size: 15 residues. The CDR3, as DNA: TGTGCCAGCTCATACGGGACTAGCGGGAGGCATGAGCAGTTCTTC. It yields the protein CASSYGTSGRHEQFF.

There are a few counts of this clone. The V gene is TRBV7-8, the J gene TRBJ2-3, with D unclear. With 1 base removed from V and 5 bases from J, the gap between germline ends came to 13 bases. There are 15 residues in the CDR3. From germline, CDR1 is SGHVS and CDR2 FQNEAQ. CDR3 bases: TGTGCCAGCAGCTTAGTGGCAGTCCGTATAGATACGCAGTATTTT. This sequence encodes CASSLVAVRIDTQYF.

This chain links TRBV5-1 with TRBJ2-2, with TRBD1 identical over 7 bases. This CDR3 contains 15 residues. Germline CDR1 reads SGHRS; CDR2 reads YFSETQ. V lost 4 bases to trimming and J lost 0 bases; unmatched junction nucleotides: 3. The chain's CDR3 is CASSTGVSNTGELFF. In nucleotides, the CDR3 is TGCGCCAGCAGCACAGGGGTCTCGAACACCGGGGAGCTGTTTTTT.

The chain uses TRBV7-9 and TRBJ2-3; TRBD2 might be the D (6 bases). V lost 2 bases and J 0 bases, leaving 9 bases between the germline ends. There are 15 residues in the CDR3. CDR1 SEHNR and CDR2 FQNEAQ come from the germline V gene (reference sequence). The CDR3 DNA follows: TGTGCCAGCAGCTTACGCGGGGCTAGCACAGATACGCAGTATTTT. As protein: CASSLRGASTDTQYF.

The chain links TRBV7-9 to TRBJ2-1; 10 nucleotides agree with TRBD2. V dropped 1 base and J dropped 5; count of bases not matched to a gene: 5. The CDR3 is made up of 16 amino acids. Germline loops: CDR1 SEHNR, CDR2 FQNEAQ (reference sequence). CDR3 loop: CASSLDGAGGNNEQFF. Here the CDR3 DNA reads TGTGCCAGCAGCTTAGACGGAGCGGGGGGGAACAATGAGCAGTTCTTC.

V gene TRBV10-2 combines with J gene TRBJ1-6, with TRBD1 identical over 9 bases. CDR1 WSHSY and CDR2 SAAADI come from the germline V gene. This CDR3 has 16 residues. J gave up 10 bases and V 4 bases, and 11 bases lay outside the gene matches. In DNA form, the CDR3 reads TGCGCCAGCAGTGCCGGGACAGGGTTTGATGGGTCACCCCTCCACTTT. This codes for CASSAGTGFDGSPLHF.

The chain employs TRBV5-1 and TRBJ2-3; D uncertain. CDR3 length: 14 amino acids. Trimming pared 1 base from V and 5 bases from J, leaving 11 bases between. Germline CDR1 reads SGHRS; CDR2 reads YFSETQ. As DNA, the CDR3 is TGCGCCAGCAGCTTGTTACAGTCCGGAGATACGCAGTATTTT. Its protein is CASSLLQSGDTQYF.

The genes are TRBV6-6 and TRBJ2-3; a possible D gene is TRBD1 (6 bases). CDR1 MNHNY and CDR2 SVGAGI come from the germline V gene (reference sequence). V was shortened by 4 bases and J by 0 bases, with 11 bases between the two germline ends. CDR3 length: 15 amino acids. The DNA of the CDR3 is TGTGCCAGCAGTTCTTGGGGGCTTAGCACAGATACGCAGTATTTT. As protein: CASSSWGLSTDTQYF.

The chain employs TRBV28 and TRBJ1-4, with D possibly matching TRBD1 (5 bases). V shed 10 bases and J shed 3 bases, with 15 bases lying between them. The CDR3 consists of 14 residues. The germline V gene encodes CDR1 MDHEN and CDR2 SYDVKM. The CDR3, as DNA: TGTGCCACCCACCCGTCGGGGGCTAATGAAAAACTGTTTTTT. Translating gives CATHPSGANEKLFF.

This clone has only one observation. The CDR3 DNA reads TGCGCCAGCAGCCCACTAGCGGGAGGGCCCAATGAGCAGTTCTTC. The encoded protein is CASSPLAGGPNEQFF. The chain carries TRBV5-1 and TRBJ2-1; 13 nucleotides align to TRBD2. V dropped 4 bases and J dropped 6; count of bases not matched to a gene: 4. The CDR3 is made up of 15 amino acids. Per germline, CDR1 SGHRS and CDR2 YFSETQ.

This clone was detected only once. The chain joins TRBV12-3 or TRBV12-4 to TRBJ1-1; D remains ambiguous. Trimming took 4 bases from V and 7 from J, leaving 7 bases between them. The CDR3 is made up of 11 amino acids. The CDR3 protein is CASSSVYEAFF. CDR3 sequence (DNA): TGTGCCAGCAGTTCGGTCTATGAAGCTTTCTTT.

The CDR3: CASSRDRGHEQYF. CDR3 DNA sequence: TGTGCCAGCAGCCGGGACAGGGGCCACGAGCAGTACTTC. The chain employs TRBV5-4 and TRBJ2-7, with 10 bases lining up with TRBD1. The CDR3 is 13 amino acids. CDR1 and CDR2 (germline): SGHNT, YYREEE (reference sequence). Trimming removed 4 bases from V and 5 bases from J; junction bases left unmatched: 3.

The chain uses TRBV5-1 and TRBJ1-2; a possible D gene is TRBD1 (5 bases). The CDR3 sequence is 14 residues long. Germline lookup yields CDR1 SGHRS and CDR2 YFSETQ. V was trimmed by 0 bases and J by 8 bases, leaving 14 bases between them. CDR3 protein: CASSLGGPVRGYTF. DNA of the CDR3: TGCGCCAGCAGCTTGGGGGGCCCAGTGCGGGGCTACACCTTC.

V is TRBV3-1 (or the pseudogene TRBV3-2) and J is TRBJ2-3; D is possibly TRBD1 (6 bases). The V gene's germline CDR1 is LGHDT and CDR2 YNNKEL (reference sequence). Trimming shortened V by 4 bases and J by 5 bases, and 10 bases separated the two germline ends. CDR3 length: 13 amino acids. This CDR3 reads CASSRRGGDTQYF. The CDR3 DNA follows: TGTGCCAGCAGCCGTAGAGGGGGAGATACGCAGTATTTT.

Here the CDR3 reads CASSIFAGGLNEQFF. The CDR3 DNA reads as TGTGCCAGTAGTATTTTTGCGGGAGGGCTCAATGAGCAGTTCTTC. V is TRBV19 and J is TRBJ2-1; 9 nucleotides line up with TRBD2. This CDR3 has 15 amino acids. Per the germline V gene, CDR1 is LNHDA and CDR2 is SQIVND (reference sequence). The ends lost 3 bases at V and 6 bases at J; junction bases unmatched: 6.

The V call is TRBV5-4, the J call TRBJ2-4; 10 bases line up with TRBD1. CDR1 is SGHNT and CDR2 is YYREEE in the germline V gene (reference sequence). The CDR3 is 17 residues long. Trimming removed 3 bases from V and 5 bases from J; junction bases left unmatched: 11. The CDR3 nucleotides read TGTGCCAGCAGCTCCCTGGGACAGGGGCCCCAGGAAAACATTCAGTACTTC. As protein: CASSSLGQGPQENIQYF.

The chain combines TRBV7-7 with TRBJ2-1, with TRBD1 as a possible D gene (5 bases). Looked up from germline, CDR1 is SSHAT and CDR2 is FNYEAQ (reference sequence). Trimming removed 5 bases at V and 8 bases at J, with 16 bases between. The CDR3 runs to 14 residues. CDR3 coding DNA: TGTGCCAGCAGCCCGAAGGGGCAGCGCGATGAGCAGTTCTTC. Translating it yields CASSPKGQRDEQFF.

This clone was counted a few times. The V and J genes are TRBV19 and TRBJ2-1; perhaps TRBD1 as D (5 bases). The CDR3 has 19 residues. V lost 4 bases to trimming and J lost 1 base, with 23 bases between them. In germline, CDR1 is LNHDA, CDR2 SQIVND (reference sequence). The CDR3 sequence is CASSTRKNSRAWSYNEQFF. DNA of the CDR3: TGTGCCAGTAGTACCCGTAAAAACTCCAGGGCTTGGTCCTACAATGAGCAGTTCTTC.

The CDR3 is CASSASATGFSSGNTIYF. CDR3 bases: TGTGCCAGCAGCGCATCAGCAACAGGGTTCAGCTCTGGAAACACCATATATTTT. The chain carries TRBV9 and TRBJ1-3, with TRBD1 as a possible D gene (6 bases). Looked up from germline, CDR1 is SGDLS and CDR2 is YYNGEE. V lost 3 bases, J lost 0 bases, and 19 bases lay in between. The CDR3 runs to 18 residues. The entire variable domain, with the rest obtained from reference TRBV9 and TRBJ1-3, is as follows: DSGVTQTPKHLITATGQRVTLRCSPRSGDLSVYWYQQSLDQGLQFLIQYYNGEERAKGNILERFSAQQFPDLHSELNLSSLELGDSALYFCASSASATGFSSGNTIYFGEGSWLTVV.